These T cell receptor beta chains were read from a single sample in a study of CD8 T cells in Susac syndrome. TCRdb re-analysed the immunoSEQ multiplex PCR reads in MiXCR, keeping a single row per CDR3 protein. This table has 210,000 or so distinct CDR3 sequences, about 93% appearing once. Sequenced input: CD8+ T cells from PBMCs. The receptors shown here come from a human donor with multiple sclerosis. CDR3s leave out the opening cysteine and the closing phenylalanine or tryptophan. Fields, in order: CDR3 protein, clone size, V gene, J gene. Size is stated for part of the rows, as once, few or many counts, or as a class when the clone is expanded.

CDR3aa: ASSLLPDTGELF
abundance: .
v_gene: TRBV12-3/TRBV12-4
j_gene: TRBJ2-2

CDR3aa: SARDPTATYEQY
abundance: .
v_gene: TRBV20-1
j_gene: TRBJ2-7

CDR3aa: ASSLARQTGQGAPWTQY
abundance: .
v_gene: TRBV11-3
j_gene: TRBJ2-5

CDR3aa: ASSPGPSEKLF
abundance: .
v_gene: TRBV7-9
j_gene: TRBJ1-4

CDR3aa: SARDRGQETQY
abundance: .
v_gene: TRBV20-1
j_gene: TRBJ2-5

CDR3aa: SVFGASYEQY
abundance: .
v_gene: TRBV29-1
j_gene: TRBJ2-7

CDR3aa: SARGPPQGGNTEAF
abundance: .
v_gene: TRBV20-1
j_gene: TRBJ1-1

CDR3aa: ASSYEGQY
abundance: .
v_gene: TRBV6-2/TRBV6-3
j_gene: TRBJ2-5

CDR3aa: ASSENPPRTGNYGYT
abundance: .
v_gene: TRBV5-6
j_gene: TRBJ1-2

CDR3aa: AREKRTGGNQPQH
abundance: few
v_gene: TRBV6-1
j_gene: TRBJ1-5

CDR3aa: ASSDSMQLSGNTIY
abundance: .
v_gene: TRBV5-1
j_gene: TRBJ1-3

CDR3aa: SVDRGNTEAF
abundance: .
v_gene: TRBV29-1
j_gene: TRBJ1-1

CDR3aa: SVLGTGVSYEQY
abundance: .
v_gene: TRBV29-1
j_gene: TRBJ2-7

CDR3aa: ASRDTLTYEQY
abundance: .
v_gene: TRBV11-2
j_gene: TRBJ2-7

CDR3aa: ASSPGGVSEQY
abundance: .
v_gene: TRBV27
j_gene: TRBJ2-7

CDR3aa: ASSRREESSYEQY
abundance: .
v_gene: TRBV4-1
j_gene: TRBJ2-7

CDR3aa: ASSLLAGSVAGELF
abundance: .
v_gene: TRBV6-5
j_gene: TRBJ2-2

CDR3aa: AWSVRLAGGSSYNEQF
abundance: once
v_gene: TRBV30
j_gene: TRBJ2-1

CDR3aa: ASSLLAGENTGELF
abundance: .
v_gene: TRBV5-1
j_gene: TRBJ2-2

CDR3aa: ASSLSVYSGANVLT
abundance: .
v_gene: TRBV27
j_gene: TRBJ2-6

CDR3aa: ASSLSWGQY
abundance: .
v_gene: TRBV7-9
j_gene: TRBJ2-3

CDR3aa: ASSQARFEQY
abundance: .
v_gene: TRBV3-1
j_gene: TRBJ2-7

CDR3aa: ASSQGSGETQY
abundance: .
v_gene: TRBV4-2
j_gene: TRBJ2-5

CDR3aa: ASAVPGLLREKLF
abundance: .
v_gene: TRBV12-5
j_gene: TRBJ1-4

CDR3aa: ASSRRDRVFYEQY
abundance: .
v_gene: TRBV27
j_gene: TRBJ2-7

CDR3aa: ASSLDIYNSPLH
abundance: .
v_gene: TRBV7-9
j_gene: TRBJ1-6

CDR3aa: ASSPGQGWPNEQF
abundance: .
v_gene: TRBV6-5
j_gene: TRBJ2-1

CDR3aa: ASSELPHYEQY
abundance: .
v_gene: TRBV27
j_gene: TRBJ2-7

CDR3aa: ASSPLPGSSYNEQF
abundance: .
v_gene: TRBV18
j_gene: TRBJ2-1

CDR3aa: ASSRELSGGSTDTQY
abundance: .
v_gene: TRBV14
j_gene: TRBJ2-3

CDR3aa: ASGNRGNEQF
abundance: .
v_gene: TRBV27
j_gene: TRBJ2-1

CDR3aa: AWLDPGAEAF
abundance: .
v_gene: TRBV30
j_gene: TRBJ1-1

CDR3aa: ATSRSGGGMETQY
abundance: .
v_gene: TRBV15
j_gene: TRBJ2-5

CDR3aa: ASSGSPYYGYT
abundance: .
v_gene: TRBV25-1
j_gene: TRBJ1-2

CDR3aa: ASSPLTGSEQY
abundance: .
v_gene: TRBV4-2
j_gene: TRBJ2-7

CDR3aa: ASSARSAGGSTQY
abundance: .
v_gene: TRBV13
j_gene: TRBJ2-3

CDR3aa: ASSFGLAPSNEQF
abundance: .
v_gene: TRBV5-4
j_gene: TRBJ2-1

CDR3aa: ASSHGRAAEQF
abundance: .
v_gene: TRBV14
j_gene: TRBJ2-1

CDR3aa: ASSLGSTAIYGYT
abundance: .
v_gene: TRBV14
j_gene: TRBJ1-2

CDR3aa: ASRGEETQY
abundance: few
v_gene: TRBV6-9
j_gene: TRBJ2-5

CDR3aa: ASTGSSYNSPLH
abundance: .
v_gene: TRBV6-6
j_gene: TRBJ1-6

CDR3aa: SVELTGLDGYT
abundance: .
v_gene: TRBV29-1
j_gene: TRBJ1-2

CDR3aa: ASSHSRARQNTEAF
abundance: .
v_gene: TRBV23-1
j_gene: TRBJ1-1

CDR3aa: SVIPRTANYGYT
abundance: .
v_gene: TRBV29-1
j_gene: TRBJ1-2

CDR3aa: ASSELRTAEQF
abundance: .
v_gene: TRBV10-2
j_gene: TRBJ2-1

CDR3aa: TTTKGSTDTQY
abundance: .
v_gene: TRBV24-1
j_gene: TRBJ2-3

CDR3aa: ASSLVGVQGNYGYT
abundance: .
v_gene: TRBV11-3
j_gene: TRBJ1-2

CDR3aa: ASSEDGRRVYGYT
abundance: .
v_gene: TRBV2
j_gene: TRBJ1-2

CDR3aa: ASSYSSQGTGAYNSPLH
abundance: .
v_gene: TRBV6-5
j_gene: TRBJ1-6

CDR3aa: ASSSTGGAGRGGYT
abundance: .
v_gene: TRBV5-1
j_gene: TRBJ1-2

CDR3aa: SVDGGSEETQY
abundance: .
v_gene: TRBV29-1
j_gene: TRBJ2-5

CDR3aa: ASSEGVANSYEQY
abundance: .
v_gene: TRBV6-1
j_gene: TRBJ2-7